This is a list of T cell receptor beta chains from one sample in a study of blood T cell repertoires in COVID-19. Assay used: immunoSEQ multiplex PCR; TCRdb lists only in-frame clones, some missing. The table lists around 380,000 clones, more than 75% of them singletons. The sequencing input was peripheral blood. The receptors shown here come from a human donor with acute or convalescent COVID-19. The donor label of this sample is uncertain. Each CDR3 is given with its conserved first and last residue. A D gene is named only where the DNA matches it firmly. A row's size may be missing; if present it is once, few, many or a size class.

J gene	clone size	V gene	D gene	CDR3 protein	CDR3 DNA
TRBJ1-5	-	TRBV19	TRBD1	CASSIGQGVGQPQHF	TGTGCCAGTAGTATAGGGCAGGGGGTAGGTCAGCCCCAGCATTTT
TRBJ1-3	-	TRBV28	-	CASSLSTSGNTIYF	TGTGCCAGCAGCCTGTCTACCTCTGGAAACACCATATATTTT
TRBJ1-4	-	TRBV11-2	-	CASSLRDRATNEKLFF	TGTGCCAGCAGCTTACGAGACAGAGCAACTAATGAAAAACTGTTTTTT
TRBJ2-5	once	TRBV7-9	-	CASSLVAAPEETQYF	TGTGCCAGCAGCTTGGTAGCAGCCCCCGAAGAGACCCAGTACTTC
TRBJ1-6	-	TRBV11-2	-	CASSSRTAPNSPLHF	TGTGCCAGCAGCTCCCGGACAGCGCCAAATTCACCCCTCCACTTT
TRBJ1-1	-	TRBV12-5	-	CASGHLGGGTEAFF	TGTGCTAGTGGTCACCTGGGAGGAGGGACTGAAGCTTTCTTT
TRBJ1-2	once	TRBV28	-	CAIETSFYGYTF	TGTGCCATTGAAACTTCCTTCTATGGCTACACCTTC
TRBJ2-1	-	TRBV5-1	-	CASSLLQGRQSNEQFF	TGCGCCAGCAGCTTGTTGCAGGGCAGGCAGAGCAATGAGCAGTTCTTC
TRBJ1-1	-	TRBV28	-	CASSAVTGLNTEAFF	TGTGCCAGCAGTGCCGTTACAGGGTTGAACACTGAAGCTTTCTTT
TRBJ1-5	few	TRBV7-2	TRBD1	CASSLRQGNNQPQHF	TGTGCCAGCAGCTTAAGACAGGGCAACAATCAGCCCCAGCATTTT
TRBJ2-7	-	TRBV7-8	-	CASSRDRAYEQYF	TGTGCCAGCAGCAGAGACAGAGCCTACGAGCAGTACTTC
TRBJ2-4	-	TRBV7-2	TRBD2	CASSLSGVLAKNIQYF	TGTGCCAGCAGCCTGAGCGGGGTCTTAGCCAAAAACATTCAGTACTTC
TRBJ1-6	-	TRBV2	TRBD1	CASSLQGNGPPLHF	TGTGCCAGCAGCCTACAGGGGAATGGGCCACCCCTCCACTTT
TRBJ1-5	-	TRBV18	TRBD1	CASSLQGQDNQPQHF	TGTGCCAGCTCACTTCAGGGACAGGACAATCAGCCCCAGCATTTT
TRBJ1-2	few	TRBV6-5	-	CASSPRGSGYTF	TGTGCCAGCAGTCCCAGGGGAAGTGGCTACACCTTC
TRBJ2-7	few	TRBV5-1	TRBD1	CASSDPTGGRQYF	TGCGCCAGCAGCGATCCCACAGGGGGGAGGCAGTACTTC
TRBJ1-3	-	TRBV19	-	CASSAGGTGGNTIYF	TGTGCCAGTAGTGCCGGAGGAACAGGGGGAAACACCATATATTTT
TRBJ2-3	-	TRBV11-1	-	CASSPRRRLTDTQYF	TGTGCCAGCAGCCCTCGTCGGCGGCTTACAGATACGCAGTATTTT
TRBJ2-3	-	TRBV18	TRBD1	CASSPSGGRSTDTQYF	TGTGCCAGCTCACCCTCAGGGGGACGGAGCACAGATACGCAGTATTTT
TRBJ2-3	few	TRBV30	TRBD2	CAWRVAGVWNTQYF	TGTGCCTGGAGGGTAGCGGGAGTATGGAATACGCAGTATTTT
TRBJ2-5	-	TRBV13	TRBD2	CASSSGLALQETQYF	TGTGCCAGCAGCTCGGGACTAGCGTTACAAGAGACCCAGTACTTC
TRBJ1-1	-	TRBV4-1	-	CASSQAPQGLGTEAFF	TGCGCCAGCAGCCAAGCCCCACAGGGATTGGGCACTGAAGCTTTCTTT
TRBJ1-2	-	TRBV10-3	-	CAISVEINYGYTF	TGTGCCATCAGTGTCGAGATTAACTATGGCTACACCTTC
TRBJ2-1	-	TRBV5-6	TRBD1	CASSLFGAGGKNEQFF	TGTGCCAGCAGCTTGTTCGGTGCAGGGGGCAAGAATGAGCAGTTCTTC
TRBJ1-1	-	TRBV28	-	CASSFLKGANTEAFF	TGTGCCAGCAGTTTTTTAAAAGGGGCGAACACTGAAGCTTTCTTT
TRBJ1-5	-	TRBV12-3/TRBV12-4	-	CASSRQDNQPQHF	TGTGCCAGCAGTAGACAGGATAATCAGCCCCAGCATTTT
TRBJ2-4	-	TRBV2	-	CASRAAFDPQNIQYF	TGTGCCAGCAGGGCGGCTTTCGACCCTCAAAACATTCAGTACTTC
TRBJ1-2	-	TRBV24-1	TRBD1	CATPGSGTEGYTF	TGTGCCACTCCGGGCTCCGGGACAGAAGGCTACACCTTC
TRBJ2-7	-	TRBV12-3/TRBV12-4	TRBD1	CASSPDRDEQYF	TGTGCCAGCAGCCCCGACAGGGACGAGCAGTACTTC
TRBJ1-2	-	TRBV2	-	CASSESAGAGFVWGYTF	TGTGCCAGCAGTGAATCTGCAGGAGCGGGTTTTGTTTGGGGCTACACCTTC
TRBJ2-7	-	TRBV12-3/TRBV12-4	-	CASSYRGEQYF	TGTGCCAGCAGCTACCGGGGGGAGCAGTACTTC
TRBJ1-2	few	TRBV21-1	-	CASSKGTVYGYTF	TGTGCCAGCAGCAAAGGGACAGTGTATGGCTACACCTTC
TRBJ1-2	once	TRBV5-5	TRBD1	CASSFGGQGNYGYTF	TGTGCCAGCAGCTTTGGGGGACAGGGGAACTATGGCTACACCTTC
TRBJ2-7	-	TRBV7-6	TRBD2	CASSAGEGILYEQYF	TGTGCCAGCAGCGCGGGGGAGGGGATATTATACGAGCAGTACTTC
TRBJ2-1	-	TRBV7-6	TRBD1	CASSLGQGEGNEQFF	TGTGCCAGCAGCTTAGGACAGGGTGAGGGCAATGAGCAGTTCTTC
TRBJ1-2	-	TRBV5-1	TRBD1	CASSRETGGYNYGYTF	TGCGCCAGCAGCCGTGAAACAGGGGGTTATAACTATGGCTACACCTTC
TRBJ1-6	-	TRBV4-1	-	CASSQDLGQNSPLHF	TGCGCCAGCAGCCAAGATCTAGGACAGAATTCACCCCTCCACTTT
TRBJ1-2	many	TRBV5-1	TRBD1	CASSLASRGQVYGYTF	TGCGCCAGCAGCTTGGCCAGCAGGGGGCAGGTCTATGGCTACACCTTC
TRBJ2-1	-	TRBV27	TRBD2	CASSLRQTSGRGGGYNEQFF	TGTGCCAGCAGTTTAAGACAGACTAGCGGGAGGGGAGGGGGGTACAATGAGCAGTTCTTC
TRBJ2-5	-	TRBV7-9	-	CASSLVLVREETQYF	TGTGCCAGCAGCTTAGTCCTGGTACGGGAAGAGACCCAGTACTTC
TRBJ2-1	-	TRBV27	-	CASSLRGSSYNEQFF	TGTGCCAGCAGTTTACGGGGGAGCTCCTACAATGAGCAGTTCTTC
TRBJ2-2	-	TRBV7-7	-	CASSSTGSNTGELFF	TGTGCCAGCAGCTCAACCGGGAGTAACACCGGGGAGCTGTTTTTT
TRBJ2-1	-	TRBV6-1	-	CASSDGPRDEQFF	TGTGCCAGCAGTGACGGCCCTCGGGATGAGCAGTTCTTC
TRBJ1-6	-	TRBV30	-	CAWSPLGQYNSPLHF	TGTGCCTGGAGTCCACTGGGACAATATAATTCACCCCTCCACTTT
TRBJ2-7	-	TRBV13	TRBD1	CASSRTGGIDEQYF	TGTGCCAGCAGCCGGACAGGGGGTATCGACGAGCAGTACTTC
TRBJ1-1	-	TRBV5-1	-	CASSLGAGMNTEAFF	TGCGCCAGCAGCTTGGGGGCGGGCATGAACACTGAAGCTTTCTTT
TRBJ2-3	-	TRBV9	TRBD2	CASSVATTSGTDTQYF	TGTGCCAGCAGCGTAGCTACGACTAGCGGCACAGATACGCAGTATTTT
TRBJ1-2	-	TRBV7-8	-	CASSLAAGEGYTF	TGTGCCAGCAGCTTAGCTGCGGGAGAGGGCTACACCTTC
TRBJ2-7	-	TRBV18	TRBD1	CASSPSTGTYEQYF	TGTGCCAGCTCACCGTCGACAGGGACCTACGAGCAGTACTTC
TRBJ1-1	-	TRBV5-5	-	CASSESEGDTEAFF	TGTGCCAGCAGCGAATCGGAGGGAGACACTGAAGCTTTCTTT
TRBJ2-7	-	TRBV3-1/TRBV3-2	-	CASSFTRSSYEQYF	TGTGCCAGCAGCTTCACCCGGAGCTCCTACGAGCAGTACTTC
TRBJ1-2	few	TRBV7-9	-	CASSLDQGQLYGYTF	TGTGCCAGCAGCTTGGATCAGGGTCAACTTTATGGCTACACCTTC
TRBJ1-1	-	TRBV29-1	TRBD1	CSVEDRGRGTEAFF	TGCAGCGTTGAAGATCGGGGCAGGGGGACTGAAGCTTTCTTT
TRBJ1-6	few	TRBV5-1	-	CASSLNGVDGSPLHF	TGCGCCAGCAGCTTAAACGGGGTAGATGGTTCACCCCTCCACTTT
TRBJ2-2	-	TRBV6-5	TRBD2	CASRLAAHTGELFF	TGTGCCAGCAGACTAGCGGCCCACACCGGGGAGCTGTTTTTT
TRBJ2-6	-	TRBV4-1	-	CASSQDFGSSGANVLTF	TGCGCCAGCAGCCAAGATTTCGGGAGTTCTGGGGCCAACGTCCTGACTTTC